This T cell receptor (beta chain) came from a study of T cells in localized non-small cell lung cancer. Study results and limitations: There was an association of higher blood T cell density with longer overall survival. One tumor region alone was sequenced, and heterogeneity therefore remains possible. Exceeding tumor, uninvolved adjacent lung had the highest T cell clonality. For the top 100 tumor clones, a median roughly 56 also appeared in adjacent lung.

The germline CDR1 and CDR2 sequences are KGHSH and LQKENI. The CDR3 is made up of 14 amino acids. Losses at the gene ends were 4 bases for V and 5 bases for J; bases not matched to a gene: 6. In its sample, this clone was seen once. Antigen specificity is unknown. The method was immunoSEQ multiplex PCR; TCRdb's version includes in-frame clones alone and lacks a portion of them. The sample lists about 59,000 clones, approximately 90% occurring once. The receptor was isolated from a man between 40 and 70 years old with stage I lung adenocarcinoma. This material consisted of peripheral blood, taken before any cancer treatment. The chain recombines TRBV18 with TRBJ2-7; 9 bases align to TRBD1. The CDR3 sequence: CASSQGQGGHEQYF. CDR3 DNA: TGTGCCAGCTCACAGGGACAGGGCGGCCACGAGCAGTACTTC.